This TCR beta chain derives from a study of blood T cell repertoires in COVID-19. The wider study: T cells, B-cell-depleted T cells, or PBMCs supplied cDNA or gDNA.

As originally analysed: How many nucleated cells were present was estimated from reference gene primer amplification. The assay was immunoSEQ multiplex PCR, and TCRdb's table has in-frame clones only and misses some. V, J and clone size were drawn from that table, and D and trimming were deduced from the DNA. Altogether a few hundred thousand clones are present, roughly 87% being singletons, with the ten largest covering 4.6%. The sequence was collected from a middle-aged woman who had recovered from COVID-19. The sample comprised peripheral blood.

The CDR3 DNA reads as TGTGCCAGCAGTCCCGAGTTTAGACTAGCGGATAGCACAGATACGCAGTATTTT. This codes for CASSPEFRLADSTDTQYF. This chain uses TRBV27 with TRBJ2-3; TRBD2 matches 9 bases. This CDR3 has 18 amino acids. Germline trimming cut 5 bases from V and 0 bases from J; bases unmatched to any gene: 12. Germline V gives CDR1 MNHEY, CDR2 SMNVEV (reference sequence).